The entry below describes one TCR beta chain. Time point meaning: newly diagnosed GD, antithyroid drugs for less than 3 months. The TCR library used RNA extracted from PBMCs. The CDR3 covers 14 residues. The trim removed 7 bases at V and 6 bases at J, leaving 9 bases unmatched. Germline V gene data show CDR1 as SNHLY and CDR2 as FYNNEI. This record belongs to a study of regulatory T cells in long-lasting Graves disease. Library construction for TCR beta used iRepertoire HTBI primers and Arm-PCR of CDR3 regions. TCRdb independently ran MiXCR on the multiplex PCR reads; one entry per CDR3 protein. The data show about 470,000 distinct CDR3 sequences, under 20% seen once. This sample was also put to use in a study of T cells in Graves' hyperthyroidism and ophthalmopathy. That study adds: Diagnoses rested on clinical symptoms, serum thyroxine and TRAb, thyroid ultrasound and orbital computed tomography. First-round RT-PCR with HTBI primers amplified the TCR CDR3 region. Ophthalmopathy and stable hyperthyroidism were separated by a 13 V-J model.

The receptor's source is a man in his forties with Graves disease. The chain combines TRBV2 with TRBJ1-1; 9 nucleotides agree with TRBD1. The sequencing here drew on peripheral blood mononuclear cells (PBMCs), taken at new diagnosis, from a patient treated with antithyroid drugs. The CDR3 loop reads CASIGDRALSEAFF. DNA for the CDR3: TGTGCCAGCATCGGGGACAGGGCCCTTTCTGAAGCTTTCTTT.